These T cell receptor beta chains were read from a single sample in a study of cytomegalovirus exposure and HLA in healthy donors. TCRdb keeps only in-frame clones here, not all; method: immunoSEQ multiplex PCR. Among about 67,000 clones listed, around 63% were seen once. Sequenced input: PBMCs. These receptors were obtained from a woman aged 25 to 39 in good health and CMV-seronegative. The CDR3 runs from the conserved cysteine through the conserved F or W.

TRBJ2-5 16 TRBV7-8 CASRLLAGGLQETQYF
TRBJ1-5 15 TRBV6-6 CASVGQGRSNQPQHF
TRBJ2-2 15 TRBV7-3 CASSSRGGHTGELFF
TRBJ2-5 15 TRBV5-4 CASSDPTGVEETQYF
TRBJ2-1 14 TRBV5-6 CASSPSGAYNEQFF
TRBJ1-5 16 TRBV11-2 CASSQGAGQLHQPQHF
TRBJ2-2 18 TRBV15 CATSRDSMPTSNTGELFF
TRBJ2-1 16 TRBV5-1 CASRVNIKTEFNEQFF
TRBJ1-1 13 TRBV2 CAGQGVGDTEAFF
TRBJ1-2 18 TRBV28 CASSPLRGVGDSYYGYTF
TRBJ2-7 12 TRBV6-6 CASRHDISEQYF
TRBJ1-6 17 TRBV5-1 CASSLETGSSYNSPLHF
TRBJ2-5 19 TRBV7-9 CASGTPYRGRGIDRETQYF
TRBJ1-5 15 TRBV30 CAWKVGRNSNQPQHF
TRBJ1-2 14 TRBV4-3 CASSQDPEYYGYTF
TRBJ2-6 16 TRBV10-3 CAISESPGPGANVLTF
TRBJ1-4 15 TRBV4-1 CASSHKTGLGEKLFF
TRBJ2-5 16 TRBV5-1 CASSSNRRVPGETQYF
TRBJ2-7 16 TRBV11-2 CASSLASGTGLNEQYF
TRBJ2-7 14 TRBV18 CASSPPLSGGEQYF
TRBJ2-1 18 TRBV7-9 CASSGPGLAGGNHNEQFF
TRBJ2-5 17 TRBV7-3 CASSLTAWRGNQETQYF
TRBJ1-2 13 TRBV2 CASSVARLVGYTF
TRBJ1-5 15 TRBV19 CASSIVGQGAQPQHF
TRBJ2-3 12 TRBV5-1 CASSYNVDTQYF
TRBJ2-2 12 TRBV30 CAWELVPGELFF
TRBJ2-7 15 TRBV6-4 CASSYGAGLPYEQYF
TRBJ1-5 15 TRBV6-5 CASSYSGVSNQPQHF
TRBJ2-7 16 TRBV6-1 CASSEASSRSGYEQYF
TRBJ1-1 14 TRBV2 CASADRGRRTEAFF
TRBJ1-1 13 TRBV5-1 CASSFSGETEAFF
TRBJ2-7 15 TRBV7-2 CASSLVSGRVYEQYF
TRBJ2-1 16 TRBV9 CASSSGGASSYNEQFF
TRBJ2-3 18 TRBV30 CAWSPPPRLADNTDAQYF
TRBJ2-1 16 TRBV5-1 CASTKGTSGGAGEQFF
TRBJ2-7 13 TRBV19 CASSMRARYEQSF
TRBJ2-1 15 TRBV18 CASEGERGAYNEQFF
TRBJ2-5 14 TRBV28 CASRIGQGAETQYF
TRBJ1-1 12 TRBV6-5 CAISETDTEAFF
TRBJ1-6 13 TRBV30 CAWMTGGNSPLHF
TRBJ1-6 13 TRBV14 CASSLLQNSPLHF
TRBJ1-2 16 TRBV5-6 CASSLGLAGRNYGYTF
TRBJ1-1 13 TRBV6-4 CASSQQGNTEAFF
TRBJ2-1 18 TRBV11-2 CASSFNHRTSGGSNEQFF
TRBJ1-2 13 TRBV25-1 CASREDRAYGYTF
TRBJ2-5 14 TRBV9 CASSPRTGQETQYF
TRBJ2-1 14 TRBV29-1 CSGNGQGKYNEQFF
TRBJ2-3 14 TRBV6-6 CASFKAGGTDTQYF
TRBJ1-4 13 TRBV19 CASKPQGAGKLFF
TRBJ2-3 15 TRBV6-5 CASSKRQGSTDTQYF
TRBJ1-2 14 TRBV5-4 CASSLSTANYGYTF
TRBJ1-1 13 TRBV10-3 CAISEYPNTEAFF
TRBJ1-1 15 TRBV11-1 CASSLGTGGPPEAFF
TRBJ1-6 14 TRBV7-3 CASSGQGAVSPLHF
TRBJ1-1 14 TRBV6-6 CASSRGDRRTEAFF